Below are 17 T cell receptor beta chains sequenced from a single sample in a study of shared clonotypes between healthy human individuals. Sequenced by immunoSEQ multiplex PCR; TCRdb stores in-frame clones only, minus some. The sample includes millions of clones, just under 95% seen only once; the top ten take roughly 1%. CD8 cells regarded as naive lacked CD45RO, were positively chosen for CCR7, and omitted terminally differentiated effector memory CD45RA+ cells. Sequencing was performed on naive CD8+ T cells sorted from blood. The receptors here all came from a man aged 18 to 30 in good health.

This chain uses TRBV25-1 with TRBJ2-7; 8 nucleotides match TRBD1. J gave up 4 bases and V 6 bases, and 11 bases lay outside the gene matches. CDR3 length: 15 amino acids. Germline CDR1 reads MGHDK; CDR2 reads SYGVNS. The CDR3 sequence is CASSATARGQYEQYF. CDR3 coding DNA: TGTGCCAGCAGCGCCACCGCCAGGGGGCAGTACGAGCAGTACTTC.

To note about this clone: The same CDR3 arises from other DNA sequences in this sample as well. The chain uses TRBV27 and TRBJ2-7, with D unresolved. Between the trimmed V and J ends, which lost 5 bases and 0 bases, there was a span of 8 bases. The CDR3 consists of 13 residues. Per germline, CDR1 MNHEY and CDR2 SMNVEV (reference sequence). The CDR3 DNA sequence: TGTGCCAGCAGTGCAGGCCACTCCTACGAGCAGTACTTC. It codes for CASSAGHSYEQYF.

The V and J genes are TRBV13 and TRBJ2-7; D gene uncertain. Germline lookup yields CDR1 PRHDT and CDR2 FYEKMQ (reference sequence). The germline V and J ends were trimmed by 3 bases and 3 bases, with 9 bases remaining between them. The CDR3 runs to 13 residues. The DNA of the CDR3 is TGTGCCAGCAGCTTCGGTCAACGCTACGAGCAGTACTTC. Translating it yields CASSFGQRYEQYF.

The V call is TRBV7-8, the J call TRBJ2-1, with TRBD1 identical over 10 bases. Germline loops: CDR1 SGHVS, CDR2 FQNEAQ. The CDR3 extends over 16 amino acids. J was trimmed by 7 bases and V by 4 bases; bases with no gene match: 10. The CDR3 coding sequence is TGTGCCAGCAGCTCGGAACCGGGACAGGGGCAGAATGAGCAGTTCTTC. Its translation: CASSSEPGQGQNEQFF.

The chain combines TRBV7-8 with TRBJ1-2; a possible D gene is TRBD1 (5 bases). Germline V gene lookup returns CDR1 SGHVS and CDR2 FQNEAQ. This CDR3 contains 15 residues. V was pared by 5 bases and J by 6 bases, with 19 bases between. As DNA, the CDR3 is TGTGCCAGCAGCCTCTTCGAGCAGGGTGGTGATGGCTACACCTTC. This encodes CASSLFEQGGDGYTF.

This clone was observed a single time. The rearrangement uses TRBV9 and TRBJ2-5, with 8 bases that match TRBD1. Trimming removed 3 bases from V and 3 bases from J; junction bases left unmatched: 4. The CDR3 sequence is 14 residues long. From germline, CDR1 is SGDLS and CDR2 YYNGEE. Here the CDR3 reads CASSAWTGKETQYF. In nucleotides, the CDR3 is TGTGCCAGCAGCGCGTGGACAGGGAAAGAGACCCAGTACTTC.

The chain uses TRBV6-5 and TRBJ2-1; D may correspond to TRBD1 or TRBD2 (5 bases each). Germline loops: CDR1 MNHEY, CDR2 SVGAGI. Trimming removed 0 bases at V and 10 bases at J, with 7 bases between. This CDR3 has 12 amino acids. The CDR3 sequence is CASSYSGTEQFF. The CDR3, as DNA: TGTGCCAGCAGTTACTCCGGGACCGAGCAGTTCTTC.

The J gene is TRBJ2-1, the V gene TRBV5-6; tentatively, D is TRBD1 (6 bases). This CDR3 contains 13 residues. CDR1 and CDR2 from the germline V gene are SGHDT and YYEEEE. Trimming pared 0 bases from V and 7 bases from J, leaving 8 bases between. This CDR3 reads CASSLVGQNEQFF. The CDR3 DNA sequence: TGTGCCAGCAGCTTGGTCGGACAGAATGAGCAGTTCTTC.

The rearrangement uses TRBV6-4 and TRBJ2-1; 14 bases align to TRBD2. V dropped 3 bases and J dropped 6; count of bases not matched to a gene: 1. This CDR3 is built from 15 residues. Germline V gives CDR1 MRHNA, CDR2 SNTAGT. The CDR3 region is CASSEGTSGSNEQFF. Written as DNA, the CDR3 is TGTGCCAGCAGTGAAGGGACTAGCGGGAGCAATGAGCAGTTCTTC.

This clone has a handful of counts. The same CDR3 arises from other DNA sequences in this sample as well. The V call is TRBV5-4, the J call TRBJ2-5; D is unresolved. Trimming cost V 0 bases and J 3 bases, with 0 bases left between them. This CDR3 has 11 residues. The germline V gene has CDR1 SGHNT and CDR2 YYREEE (reference sequence). The CDR3 sequence is CASSLEETQYF. The CDR3 coding sequence is TGTGCCAGCAGCTTGGAAGAGACCCAGTACTTC.

This clone appeared many times. The chain is built from TRBV30 and TRBJ1-1; 7 positions agree with TRBD1. CDR3 length: 12 amino acids. Germline V gene lookup returns CDR1 GTSNPN and CDR2 SVGIG (reference sequence). The CDR3 nucleotides are TGTGCGGGTGACAGGGCGAACACTGAAGCTTTCTTT. This gives the protein CAGDRANTEAFF.

CDR3: CASQGDTPPYEQYF. In nucleotides, the CDR3 is TGTGCCAGCCAAGGGGACACTCCCCCCTACGAGCAGTACTTC. The rearrangement joins TRBV2 to TRBJ2-7; TRBD1 might be the D (6 bases). The CDR3 has 14 residues. V gave up 8 bases and J gave up 2 bases, with 16 bases separating them. CDR1 is SNHLY, CDR2 FYNNEI, per germline.

This rearrangement joins TRBV6-6 to TRBJ2-1; TRBD2 agrees at 9 bases. After removal of 3 bases from V and 3 bases from J, the junction contained 3 bases not matched to a gene. CDR1 is MNHNY and CDR2 is SVGAGI in the germline V gene (reference sequence). This CDR3 has 15 amino acids. The CDR3 nucleotides are TGTGCCAGCAGTTATGAGCGGGGGGTCTACAATGAGCAGTTCTTC. Protein product: CASSYERGVYNEQFF.

This chain joins TRBV30 and TRBJ1-1, with a weak D call TRBD1 (5 bases). This CDR3 has 13 residues. V lost 5 bases and J lost 3, with 13 bases in between. Germline CDR1 and CDR2: GTSNPN and SVGIG (reference sequence). For the CDR3, the DNA is TGTGCCTGGGGGGATGACAGACACACTGAAGCTTTCTTT. Amino acid sequence: CAWGDDRHTEAFF. Combining the CDR3 with reference TRBV30 and TRBJ1-1 gives the whole variable domain SQTIHQWPATLVQPVGSPLSLECTVEGTSNPNLYWYRQAAGRGLQLLFYSVGIGQISSEVPQNLSASRPQDRQFILSSKKLLLSDSGFYLCAWGDDRHTEAFFGQGTRLTVV.

The count of this clone is one. CDR3 DNA: TGTGCCAGCAGTTTATCAAGGGGTGACCTAAATGGGCGCACAGATACGCAGTATTTT. As protein: CASSLSRGDLNGRTDTQYF. The chain recombines TRBV27 with TRBJ2-3, with a weak D call TRBD1 (5 bases). The CDR3 has 19 residues. Germline V gene lookup returns CDR1 MNHEY and CDR2 SMNVEV (reference sequence). Deletions cut 0 bases from V and 1 base from J, with 20 bases between.

The rearrangement uses TRBV11-2 and TRBJ2-2; D might be TRBD2 (5 bases). Trimming cost V 0 bases and J 3 bases, with 14 bases left between them. The CDR3 sequence is 17 residues long. CDR1 is SGHAT, CDR2 FQNNGV, per germline. CDR3: CASSLEVGGPHTGELFF. The CDR3 DNA sequence: TGTGCCAGCAGCTTAGAAGTTGGAGGTCCCCACACCGGGGAGCTGTTTTTT.

About this clone itself: In the same sample, other DNA sequences code for this CDR3. V gene TRBV11-2 combines with J gene TRBJ2-5; D not resolved. CDR1 SGHAT and CDR2 FQNNGV come from the germline V gene. CDR3 length equals 12 residues. Trimming stripped 5 bases from V and 2 bases from J, with 6 bases between. The CDR3 sequence is CASSLTQETQYF. The CDR3 DNA reads TGTGCCAGCAGCCTAACTCAAGAGACCCAGTACTTC.